Below are 21 T cell receptor beta chains sequenced from a single sample in a study of blood T cell repertoires in COVID-19. Only in-frame clones appear in the TCRdb table, and some are missing; sequencing was by immunoSEQ multiplex PCR. The sample holds about 160,000 clones, roughly 91% seen once. Sequencing input: peripheral blood. Source of these receptors: a man aged 18-30 years with acute or convalescent COVID-19.

This rearrangement joins TRBV9 to TRBJ2-5, with D possibly being TRBD2 (7 bases). The V end was cut by 2 bases, the J end by 2 bases, with 13 bases between. The CDR3 loop spans 15 amino acids. Germline CDR1 is SGDLS and CDR2 is YYNGEE. The CDR3 DNA follows: TGTGCCAGCAGCGTCCGGGGGGCGGTTCAAGAGACCCAGTACTTC. Translating it yields CASSVRGAVQETQYF.

This sequence joins TRBV3-1 (or the pseudogene TRBV3-2) and TRBJ2-1; D is undetermined. Germline V CDR1 and CDR2: LGHDT, YNNKEL (reference sequence). The length of the CDR3 is 14 residues. V was pared by 0 bases and J by 8 bases, with 11 bases between. CDR3 sequence (DNA): TGTGCCAGCAGCCAAGAGAGGTTTAGCTATGAGCAGTTCTTC. It encodes CASSQERFSYEQFF.

The chain employs TRBV5-1 and TRBJ2-3; D call uncertain. Trimming removed 0 bases at V and 5 bases at J, with 10 bases between. There are 14 residues in the CDR3. Germline CDR1 SGHRS, CDR2 YFSETQ. The chain's CDR3 is CASSLAPAGDTQYF. In DNA, the CDR3 is TGCGCCAGCAGCTTGGCCCCCGCCGGAGATACGCAGTATTTT. Based on the CDR3 plus reference TRBV5-1 and TRBJ2-3, the full variable domain is KAGVTQTPRYLIKTRGQQVTLSCSPISGHRSVSWYQQTPGQGLQFLFEYFSETQRNKGNFPGRFSGRQFSNSRSEMNVSTLELGDSALYLCASSLAPAGDTQYFGPGTRLTVL.

The CDR3: CASSIVKGAYQPQHF. CDR3 DNA: TGTGCCAGTAGTATAGTTAAGGGGGCCTATCAGCCCCAGCATTTT. V and J are TRBV19 and TRBJ1-5; 7 bases match TRBD1. The germline CDR1 and CDR2 sequences are LNHDA and SQIVND (reference sequence). Trimming at V came to 1 base and at J to 5 bases, leaving 5 bases not matched to a gene. This CDR3 has 15 amino acids. The full variable domain, with the rest looked up from reference TRBV19 and TRBJ1-5, is DGGITQSPKYLFRKEGQNVTLSCEQNLNHDAMYWYRQDPGQGLRLIYYSQIVNDFQKGDIAEGYSVSREKKESFPLTVTSAQKNPTAFYLCASSIVKGAYQPQHFGDGTRLSIL.

The chain has TRBV5-1 and TRBJ2-3; D may be TRBD2 (5 bases). This CDR3 region has 17 residues. Germline V CDR1 and CDR2: SGHRS, YFSETQ. Trimming took 0 bases from V and 3 from J, leaving 17 bases between them. In DNA, the CDR3 is TGCGCCAGCAGCTTGGCGGCTAGCCTGAGAGGGACAGATACGCAGTATTTT. Translation gives CASSLAASLRGTDTQYF.

This chain links TRBV25-1 with TRBJ1-4; 8 nucleotides align to TRBD1. The CDR3 runs 15 residues. V lost 2 bases and J lost 3; bases outside the gene matches: 2. The germline CDR1 and CDR2 sequences are MGHDK and SYGVNS. CDR3 nucleotides: TGTGCCAGCAGTGAAGGGGACAGGCCTAATGAAAAACTGTTTTTT. Translating gives CASSEGDRPNEKLFF.

The chain couples TRBV6-5 to TRBJ1-5; perhaps TRBD1 as D (5 bases). V lost 2 bases, J lost 0 bases, and 8 bases lay in between. Germline lookup yields CDR1 MNHEY and CDR2 SVGAGI. This CDR3 region has 15 residues. This CDR3 reads CASSYGGYSNQPQHF. CDR3 DNA sequence: TGTGCCAGCAGTTACGGGGGGTATAGCAATCAGCCCCAGCATTTT.

This chain uses TRBV19 with TRBJ1-4, with D perhaps matching TRBD1 (5 bases). V was trimmed by 6 bases and J by 8 bases, leaving 16 bases between them. The length of the CDR3 is 14 residues. Germline CDR1 is LNHDA and CDR2 is SQIVND (reference sequence). The CDR3, as DNA: TGTGCCAGTAGGATGCGGGGGGGTGCGGAAAAACTGTTTTTT. The encoded protein is CASRMRGGAEKLFF.

The rearrangement joins TRBV7-6 to TRBJ1-1; the match to TRBD1 covers 10 bases. Trimming removed 5 bases from V and 1 base from J; junction bases left unmatched: 1. In germline, CDR1 is SGHVS, CDR2 FNYEAQ. This CDR3 spans 14 amino acids. The CDR3 DNA reads as TGTGCCAGCAGCAGGACAGGGGGGAACACTGAAGCTTTCTTT. Its protein product is CASSRTGGNTEAFF.

The V call is TRBV27, the J call TRBJ1-1; weak D call: TRBD1 (5 bases). V was clipped by 2 bases and J by 4 bases, with 11 bases between them. CDR1 and CDR2 (germline): MNHEY, SMNVEV (reference sequence). The CDR3 spans 14 residues. This CDR3 is CASSLGRAFTEAFF. The CDR3 region has the DNA TGTGCCAGCAGTTTAGGCAGGGCTTTCACTGAAGCTTTCTTT.

The chain combines TRBV25-1 with TRBJ2-5, with 8 bases matching TRBD2. CDR1 and CDR2 (germline): MGHDK, SYGVNS. The length of the CDR3 is 15 residues. The V segment lost 2 bases and the J segment 1 base; nucleotides outside the gene matches: 3. The chain's CDR3 is CASSELSGAQETQYF. As DNA, the CDR3 is TGTGCCAGCAGTGAACTTAGCGGGGCCCAAGAGACCCAGTACTTC.

In this sample, this clone turned up once. The rearrangement links TRBV4-2 to TRBJ2-3; no clear D gene. Trimming removed 2 bases at V and 0 bases at J, with 6 bases between. The CDR3 covers 14 residues. Germline loops: CDR1 LGHNA, CDR2 YNFKEQ. The CDR3 DNA follows: TGTGCCAGCAGCCAACGCGGAAGCACAGATACGCAGTATTTT. As protein: CASSQRGSTDTQYF.

In its sample, this clone was seen a few times. J is TRBJ2-7 and V is TRBV7-9; TRBD1 is a possible D gene (5 bases). The V gene lost 4 bases and the J gene lost 6 bases, with 22 bases spanning the gap. Germline-derived CDR1 and CDR2 are SEHNR and FQNEAQ (reference sequence). The CDR3 consists of 16 residues. The CDR3 region has the DNA TGTGCCAGCAGCTCCACCGGTCAAGGGGTTGTAGGCGAGCAGTACTTC. This translates into CASSSTGQGVVGEQYF.

The rearrangement joins TRBV24-1 to TRBJ1-3; D ambiguous. Between the trimmed V and J ends, which lost 4 bases and 2 bases, there was a span of 8 bases. This CDR3 spans 14 amino acids. Germline CDR1 KGHDR, CDR2 SFDVKD. The CDR3 DNA is TGTGCCACCAGTGACACAGACGCTGGAAACACCATATATTTT. It codes for CATSDTDAGNTIYF.

The rearrangement joins TRBV3-1 (or the pseudogene TRBV3-2) to TRBJ1-1; D may be TRBD1 (5 bases). Trimming removed 0 bases at V and 6 bases at J, with 5 bases between. This CDR3 is 12 amino acids long. Germline CDR1 is LGHDT and CDR2 is YNNKEL (reference sequence). The chain's CDR3 is CASSQETAEAFF. CDR3 DNA sequence: TGTGCCAGCAGCCAAGAGACAGCTGAAGCTTTCTTT.

The chain employs TRBV19 and TRBJ1-2, with 8 nucleotides matching TRBD1. The CDR3 totals 16 residues. Trimming at V came to 2 bases and at J to 3 bases, leaving 8 bases not matched to a gene. Per germline, CDR1 LNHDA and CDR2 SQIVND (reference sequence). The DNA for the CDR3 is TGTGCCAGTAGTATATCTGGGACAGGCTCGTACTATGGCTACACCTTC. It is translated as CASSISGTGSYYGYTF. The full variable domain, completed using reference TRBV19 and TRBJ1-2, is DGGITQSPKYLFRKEGQNVTLSCEQNLNHDAMYWYRQDPGQGLRLIYYSQIVNDFQKGDIAEGYSVSREKKESFPLTVTSAQKNPTAFYLCASSISGTGSYYGYTFGSGTRLTVV.

The chain recombines TRBV4-1 with TRBJ2-3; D gene unclear. CDR1 and CDR2 from the germline V gene are MGHRA and YSYEKL. CDR3 size: 17 residues. V lost 1 base, J lost 3 bases, and 17 bases lay in between. The CDR3 sequence is CASSQVNMGWVTDTQYF. The CDR3 bases are TGCGCCAGCAGCCAAGTCAATATGGGCTGGGTGACAGATACGCAGTATTTT.

The chain combines TRBV29-1 with TRBJ2-1; 9 positions agree with TRBD1. Trimming took 7 bases from V and 5 from J; bases not matched to a gene: 3. CDR1 and CDR2 from the germline V gene are SQVTM and ANQGSEA. The CDR3 consists of 12 residues. This CDR3 is CSADRGHNEQFF. The CDR3 nucleotides read TGCAGCGCGGACAGGGGTCACAATGAGCAGTTCTTC.

The V and J genes are TRBV5-6 and TRBJ2-5, with D perhaps TRBD2 (6 bases). Per the germline V gene, CDR1 is SGHDT and CDR2 is YYEEEE. The CDR3 is 13 amino acids. The V end lost 4 bases, the J end lost 2 bases, and 9 bases lay between the germline ends. The CDR3 loop is CASSAGLQETQYF. CDR3 bases: TGTGCCAGCAGCGCGGGACTTCAAGAGACCCAGTACTTC.

The V call is TRBV5-6, the J call TRBJ2-5; no clear D gene. CDR1 SGHDT and CDR2 YYEEEE come from the germline V gene. Trimming left V 4 bases short and J 5 bases short, with 12 bases between. The CDR3 is 13 residues long. This CDR3 reads CASSRVPAETQYF. The CDR3 region has the DNA TGTGCCAGCAGCCGCGTCCCCGCCGAGACCCAGTACTTC.

V is TRBV5-1 and J is TRBJ1-2; D is uncertain. Germline V gene lookup returns CDR1 SGHRS and CDR2 YFSETQ. CDR3 length: 14 amino acids. V was shortened by 2 bases and J by 3 bases, with 11 bases between the two germline ends. For the CDR3, the DNA is TGCGCCAGCAGCTTAAACGGGGATTACTATGGCTACACCTTC. Protein product: CASSLNGDYYGYTF. The full variable domain, in which reference TRBV5-1 and TRBJ1-2 provide the parts outside the CDR3, is KAGVTQTPRYLIKTRGQQVTLSCSPISGHRSVSWYQQTPGQGLQFLFEYFSETQRNKGNFPGRFSGRQFSNSRSEMNVSTLELGDSALYLCASSLNGDYYGYTFGSGTRLTVV.